The entry that follows covers one T cell receptor (beta chain) sequence. Its antigen remains unidentified. CDR1 SNHLY and CDR2 FYNNEI come from the germline V gene. The junction had 4 bases not matched to a gene; V was cut back by 6 bases and J by 2 bases. The CDR3 has 16 residues. Researchers ran the PCR with 60 Vbeta and 13 Jbeta primers. Data came from immunoSEQ multiplex PCR; TCRdb stores just in-frame clones and leaves some out. The data contain tens of thousands of clones, approximately 71% of them seen just once; the ten biggest clones take up more than 3.5%. The record originates from a study of cytomegalovirus exposure and HLA in healthy donors. Study findings and constraints: Donors belonging to an Asian-associated ancestry cluster reportedly showed fewer N-insertions in productive TCRs than the approximately 680-donor mean, according to what a later analysis found. There were several of the most significant clusters that appeared linked to common viral pathogens in a later analysis. Previously analyzed data showed that most TCR beta V segments were productive at a frequency of about 87% or about 30%. Some TCR beta chains (roughly 150 of them) were listed as cytomegalovirus-associated.

The origin of this receptor is a man aged 25-45 years in good health and CMV-seronegative. Specimen: PBMCs. The chain joins TRBV2 to TRBJ2-1; 13 bases align to TRBD2. CDR3 region: CASRPGTSGTYNEQFF. The CDR3, as DNA: TGTGCCAGCAGGCCCGGGACTAGCGGGACCTACAATGAGCAGTTCTTC. Complete variable domain (other parts from reference TRBV2 and TRBJ2-1): EPEVTQTPSHQVTQMGQEVILRCVPISNHLYFYWYRQILGQKVEFLVSFYNNEISEKSEIFDDQFSVERPDGSNFTLKIRSTKLEDSAMYFCASRPGTSGTYNEQFFGPGTRLTVL.